A single T cell receptor (beta chain) is shown here with its context. The antigen remains unidentified. Patients who underwent sequencing had shown CD8+CD57+ cell expansion by flow cytometry. There were no patients without severe acquired aplastic anemia. V shed 6 bases and J 5 bases; nucleotides not matched to a gene: 6. Germline CDR1 MNHNS, CDR2 SASEGT. This CDR3 region has 14 residues. This sample is part of a study of CD8+CD57+ T cells in acquired aplastic anemia. Across the study: When averaged, DNA from sorted CD4+ and CD8+ cells came to about 2.9 ug. Overall study results and limits: Both patients and controls carried the same twenty-nine CD8+ CDR3 sequences.

Using genomic DNA as the template, TCR beta VDJ and CDR3 profiling was carried out. TCRdb reanalysed the reads using MiXCR and keeps one entry per CDR3 protein. The table has more than 150,000 distinct CDR3 sequences, under 50% seen once. J is TRBJ2-5 and V is TRBV6-1, with 10 nucleotides matching TRBD2. The clonotype comes from a human donor with aplastic anemia. Sequenced sample: sorted CD4+, CD8+, or CD8+CD57+ T cells (not recorded which) from PBMCs. The CDR3: CASRGLAGAETQYF. The CDR3 nucleotides read TGTGCCAGCAGGGGGCTAGCGGGAGCTGAGACCCAGTACTTC.